Listed below are T cell receptor beta chains from one sample, sequenced in a study of blood T cells in healthy people across ages. TCRdb reanalysed the 5' RACE reads using MiXCR and keeps one entry per CDR3 protein. The data show roughly 1.9 million distinct CDR3 sequences, with about 39% seen just once and more than 20% held by the top ten. Sequenced input: blood. These receptor sequences come from a human donor in good health. The CDR3 runs from the conserved cysteine through the conserved F or W. Each record gives: clone size, D gene, V gene, J gene, CDR3 DNA, CDR3 protein. D genes are given only for firm matches. The size entry is marked missing in some rows and otherwise reads once, few, many or a size class.

clone size: .; D gene: TRBD2; V gene: TRBV20-1; J gene: TRBJ2-3; CDR3 DNA: TGCAGTGCCACCCCGGGGGGTTCTAGCACAGATACGCAGTATTTT; CDR3 protein: CSATPGGSSTDTQYF
clone size: .; D gene: .; V gene: TRBV27; J gene: TRBJ2-1; CDR3 DNA: TGTGCCAGCAGTTCCAAACCAATTAATGAGCAGTTCTTC; CDR3 protein: CASSSKPINEQFF
clone size: .; D gene: .; V gene: TRBV6-6; J gene: TRBJ2-7; CDR3 DNA: TGTGCCAGCAGTTACTCGAAGTACGAGCAGTACTTC; CDR3 protein: CASSYSKYEQYF
clone size: .; D gene: .; V gene: TRBV12-3/TRBV12-4; J gene: TRBJ1-1; CDR3 DNA: TGTGCCAGCAGTTTACGGAAATATTACACTGAAGCTTTCTTT; CDR3 protein: CASSLRKYYTEAFF
clone size: .; D gene: .; V gene: TRBV10-3; J gene: TRBJ2-7; CDR3 DNA: TGTGCCATCAAGGGTGCACAGGGTCCCTACGAGCAGTACTTC; CDR3 protein: CAIKGAQGPYEQYF
clone size: .; D gene: .; V gene: TRBV5-1; J gene: TRBJ2-3; CDR3 DNA: TGCGCCAGCAGCTTGGTGAAGACCACAGATACGCAGTATTTT; CDR3 protein: CASSLVKTTDTQYF
clone size: few; D gene: .; V gene: TRBV15; J gene: TRBJ2-5; CDR3 DNA: TGTGCCACCAGCAGAGTGATGGGTAGGGAGACCCAGTACTTC; CDR3 protein: CATSRVMGRETQYF
clone size: .; D gene: .; V gene: TRBV20-1; J gene: TRBJ2-3; CDR3 DNA: TGCAGTGCTTCCCGACCGCGGGGCTTCACAGGGGATACGCAGTATTTT; CDR3 protein: CSASRPRGFTGDTQYF
clone size: .; D gene: .; V gene: TRBV27; J gene: TRBJ1-2; CDR3 DNA: TGTGCCAGCGGGGGGGTAGCAGGGAGGGCCTATGGCTACACCTTC; CDR3 protein: CASGGVAGRAYGYTF
clone size: few; D gene: TRBD2; V gene: TRBV7-2; J gene: TRBJ2-1; CDR3 DNA: TGTGCCAGCAGCCTTTCTAGCGGGGGAATTCCACATGAGCAGTTCTTC; CDR3 protein: CASSLSSGGIPHEQFF